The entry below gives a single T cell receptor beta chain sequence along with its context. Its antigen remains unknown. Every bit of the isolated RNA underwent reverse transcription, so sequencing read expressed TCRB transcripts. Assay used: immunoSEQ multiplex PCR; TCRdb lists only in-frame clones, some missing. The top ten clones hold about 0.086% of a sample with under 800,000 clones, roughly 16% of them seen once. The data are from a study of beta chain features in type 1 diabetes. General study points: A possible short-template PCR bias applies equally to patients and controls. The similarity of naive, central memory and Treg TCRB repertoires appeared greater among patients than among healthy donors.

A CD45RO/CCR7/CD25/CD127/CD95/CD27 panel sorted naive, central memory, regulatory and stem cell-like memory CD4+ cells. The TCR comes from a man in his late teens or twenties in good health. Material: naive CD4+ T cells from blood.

In nucleotides, the CDR3 is TGTGCCAGCAGGGGGAACACAGGGCGTACCGGGGAGCTGTTTTTT. This translates into CASRGNTGRTGELFF. The J gene is TRBJ2-2, the V gene TRBV6-5; possible D gene TRBD1, 6 bases. The V end was cut by 6 bases, the J end by 5 bases, with 16 bases between. Per the germline V gene, CDR1 is MNHEY and CDR2 is SVGAGI. This CDR3 has 15 amino acids.